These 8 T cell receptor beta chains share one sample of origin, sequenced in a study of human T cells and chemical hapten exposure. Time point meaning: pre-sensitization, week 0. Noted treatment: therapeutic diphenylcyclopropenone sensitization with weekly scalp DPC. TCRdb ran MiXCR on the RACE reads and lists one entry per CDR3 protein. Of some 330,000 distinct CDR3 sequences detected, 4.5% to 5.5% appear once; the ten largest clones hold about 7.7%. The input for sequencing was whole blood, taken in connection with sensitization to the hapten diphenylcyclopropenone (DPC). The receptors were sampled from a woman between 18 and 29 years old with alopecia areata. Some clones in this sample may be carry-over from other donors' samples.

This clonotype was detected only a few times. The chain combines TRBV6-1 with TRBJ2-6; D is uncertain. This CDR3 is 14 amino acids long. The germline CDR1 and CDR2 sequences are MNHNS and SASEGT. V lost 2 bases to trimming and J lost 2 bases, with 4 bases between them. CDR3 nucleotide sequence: TGTGCCAGCAGTGAATGGGCTGGGGCCAACGTCCTGACTTTC. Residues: CASSEWAGANVLTF.

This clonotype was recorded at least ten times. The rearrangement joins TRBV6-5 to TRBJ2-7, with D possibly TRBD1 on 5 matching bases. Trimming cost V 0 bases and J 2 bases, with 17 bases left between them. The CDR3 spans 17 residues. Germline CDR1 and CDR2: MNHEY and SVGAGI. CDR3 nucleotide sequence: TGTGCCAGCAGTTACTCGGTCACAGGAACCATGGCCTACGAGCAGTACTTC. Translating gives CASSYSVTGTMAYEQYF.

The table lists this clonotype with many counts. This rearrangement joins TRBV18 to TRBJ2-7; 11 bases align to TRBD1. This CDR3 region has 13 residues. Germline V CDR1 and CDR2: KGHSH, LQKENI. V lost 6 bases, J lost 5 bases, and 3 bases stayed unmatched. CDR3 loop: CASSPGQGDEQYF. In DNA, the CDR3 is TGTGCCAGCTCCCCGGGACAGGGGGACGAGCAGTACTTC.

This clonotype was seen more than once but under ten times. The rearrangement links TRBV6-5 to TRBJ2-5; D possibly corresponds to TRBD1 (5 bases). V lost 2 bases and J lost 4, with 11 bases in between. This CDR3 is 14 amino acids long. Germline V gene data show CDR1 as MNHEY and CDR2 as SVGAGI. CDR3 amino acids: CASSYKYRRETQYF. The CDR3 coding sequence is TGTGCCAGCAGTTACAAGTACAGGAGAGAGACCCAGTACTTC.

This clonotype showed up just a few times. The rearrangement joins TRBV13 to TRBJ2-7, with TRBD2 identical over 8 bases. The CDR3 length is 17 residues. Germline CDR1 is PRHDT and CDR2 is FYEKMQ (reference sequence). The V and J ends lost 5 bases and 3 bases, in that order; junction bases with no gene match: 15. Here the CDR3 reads CASSTGWFERGNYEQYF. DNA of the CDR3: TGTGCCAGCAGCACCGGGTGGTTTGAGCGGGGGAACTACGAGCAGTACTTC.

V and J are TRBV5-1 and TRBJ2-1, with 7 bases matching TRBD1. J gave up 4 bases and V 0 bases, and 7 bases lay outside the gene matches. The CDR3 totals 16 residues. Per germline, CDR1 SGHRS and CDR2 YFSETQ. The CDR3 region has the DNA TGCGCCAGCAGCTTGGGAGAGGGGACAGTATACAATGAGCAGTTCTTC. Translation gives CASSLGEGTVYNEQFF. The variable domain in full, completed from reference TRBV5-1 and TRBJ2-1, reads KAGVTQTPRYLIKTRGQQVTLSCSPISGHRSVSWYQQTPGQGLQFLFEYFSETQRNKGNFPGRFSGRQFSNSRSEMNVSTLELGDSALYLCASSLGEGTVYNEQFFGPGTRLTVL.

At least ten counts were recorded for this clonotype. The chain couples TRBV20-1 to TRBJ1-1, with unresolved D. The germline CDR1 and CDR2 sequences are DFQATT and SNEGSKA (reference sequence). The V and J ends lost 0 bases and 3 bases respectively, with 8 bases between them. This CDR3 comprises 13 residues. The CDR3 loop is CSARDRTDTEAFF. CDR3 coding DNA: TGCAGTGCTAGAGATCGAACTGACACTGAAGCTTTCTTT.

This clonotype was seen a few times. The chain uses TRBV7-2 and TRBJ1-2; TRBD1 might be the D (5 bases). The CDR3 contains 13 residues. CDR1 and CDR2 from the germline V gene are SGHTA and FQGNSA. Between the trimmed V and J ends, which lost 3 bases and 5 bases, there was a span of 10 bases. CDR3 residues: CASSFDSLYGYTF. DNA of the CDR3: TGTGCCAGCAGCTTCGACAGCCTATATGGCTACACCTTC.